The clone carrying this TCR beta chain was observed at least ten times. The hyperthyroidism patients had all been newly diagnosed, and their disease duration was under 2 months. Their ages ranged from 18 to 65 years. When hyperthyroidism was first diagnosed, the blood sample was taken, preceding any ophthalmopathy symptoms. The germline V gene has CDR1 MNHEY and CDR2 SMNVEV (reference sequence). This CDR3 is built from 15 residues. With 5 bases clipped from V and 14 bases from J, the junction kept 12 bases outside the gene matches. Amplification targeted TCR beta CDR3 regions from RNA transcripts. Researchers ran a first-round RT-PCR on the TCR CDR3 using the HTBI primer set. TCRdb recomputed calls from the multiplex PCR reads with MiXCR, one row per CDR3 protein. This table holds roughly 170,000 distinct CDR3 sequences, just under 9.5% found once. This entry belongs to a study of T cells in Graves' hyperthyroidism and ophthalmopathy.

The chain joins TRBV27 to TRBJ2-1; TRBD2 matches at 13 bases. The sequenced material came from blood. The origin of this receptor is a woman between 18 and 29 years old with Graves' hyperthyroidism that later progressed to Graves' ophthalmopathy. The CDR3: CASSTGLAGSWIEFF. CDR3 bases: TGTGCCAGCAGTACGGGACTAGCGGGATCCTGGATCGAGTTCTTC.